This TCR beta chain derives from a study of high-grade serous ovarian cancer treatment subgroups. Study-wide background: On average, roughly 14,000 reads and roughly 7,700 unique TCR beta rearrangements were obtained per sample.

Germline CDR1 is MNHNY and CDR2 is SVGAGI (reference sequence). The CDR3 is 13 amino acids. Trimming cost V 5 bases and J 8 bases, with 15 bases left between them. Comment on this clone: The antigen is unknown.

Overall study results and limits: Repertoire similarity ranged roughly 0.11 to 0.8 between tumors of one patient.

Only in-frame clones appear in the TCRdb table, and some are missing; sequencing was by immunoSEQ multiplex PCR. The profile covers around 30,000 clones, with about 86% appearing a single time and under 2.5% taken by the ten largest. Tumor tissue was taken before any definitive surgery or chemotherapy was given. The TCR comes from a human donor with high-grade serous ovarian cancer. The chain recombines TRBV6-6 with TRBJ1-2; perhaps TRBD1 as D (5 bases). Sequences were obtained from tumor tissue. This chain's CDR3 is CASSRDGTGGYTF. CDR3 bases: TGTGCCAGCAGTCGCGACGGGACCGGGGGCTACACCTTC.